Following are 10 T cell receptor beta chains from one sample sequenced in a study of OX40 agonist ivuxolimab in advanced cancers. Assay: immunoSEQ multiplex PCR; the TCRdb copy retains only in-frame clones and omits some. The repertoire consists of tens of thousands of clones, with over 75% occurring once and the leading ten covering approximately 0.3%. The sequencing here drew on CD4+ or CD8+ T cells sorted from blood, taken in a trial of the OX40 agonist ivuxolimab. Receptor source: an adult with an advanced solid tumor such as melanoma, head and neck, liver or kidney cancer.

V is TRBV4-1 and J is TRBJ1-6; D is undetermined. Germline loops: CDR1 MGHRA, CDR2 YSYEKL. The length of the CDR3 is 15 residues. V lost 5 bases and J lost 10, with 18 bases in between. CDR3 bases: TGCGCCAGCAGCTACCAGATCGGCGAGAGCTCACCCCTCCACTTT. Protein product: CASSYQIGESSPLHF.

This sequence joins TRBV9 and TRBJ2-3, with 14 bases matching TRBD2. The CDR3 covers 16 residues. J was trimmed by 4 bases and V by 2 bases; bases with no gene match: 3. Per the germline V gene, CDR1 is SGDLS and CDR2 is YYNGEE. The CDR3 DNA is TGTGCCAGCAGCGTGGGACTAGCGGGAGTTTCAGATACGCAGTATTTT. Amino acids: CASSVGLAGVSDTQYF.

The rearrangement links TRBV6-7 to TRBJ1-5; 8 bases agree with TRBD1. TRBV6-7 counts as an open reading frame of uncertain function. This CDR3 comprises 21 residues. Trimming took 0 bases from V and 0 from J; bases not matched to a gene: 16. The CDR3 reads CASSYSTPQGARGYSNQPQHF. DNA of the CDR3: TGTGCCAGCAGTTACTCGACGCCTCAGGGGGCGAGGGGCTATAGCAATCAGCCCCAGCATTTT.

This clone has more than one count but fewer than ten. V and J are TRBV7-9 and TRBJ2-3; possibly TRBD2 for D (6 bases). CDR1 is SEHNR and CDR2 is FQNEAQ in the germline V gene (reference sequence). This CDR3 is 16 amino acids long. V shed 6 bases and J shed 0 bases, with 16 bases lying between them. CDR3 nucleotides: TGTGCCAGCAGTCTTACGCTAGCGTGGAGCACAGATACGCAGTATTTT. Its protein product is CASSLTLAWSTDTQYF. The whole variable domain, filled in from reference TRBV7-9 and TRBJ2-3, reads DTGVSQNPRHKITKRGQNVTFRCDPISEHNRLYWYRQTLGQGPEFLTYFQNEAQLEKSRLLSDRFSAERPKGSFSTLEIQRTEQGDSAMYLCASSLTLAWSTDTQYFGPGTRLTVL.

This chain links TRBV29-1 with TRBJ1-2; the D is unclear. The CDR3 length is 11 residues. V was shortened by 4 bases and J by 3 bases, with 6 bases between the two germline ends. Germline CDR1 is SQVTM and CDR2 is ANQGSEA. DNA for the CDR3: TGCAGCGTTGTAGCAGACTATGGCTACACCTTC. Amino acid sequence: CSVVADYGYTF.

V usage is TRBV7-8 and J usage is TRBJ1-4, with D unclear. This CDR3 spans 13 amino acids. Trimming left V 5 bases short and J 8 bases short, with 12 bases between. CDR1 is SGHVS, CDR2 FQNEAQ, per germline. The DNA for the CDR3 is TGTGCCAGCAGCCTCGGAGCTAGGGAAAAACTGTTTTTT. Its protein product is CASSLGAREKLFF. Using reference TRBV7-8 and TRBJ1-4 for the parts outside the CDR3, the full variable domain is GAGVSQSPRYKVAKRGQDVALRCDPISGHVSLFWYQQALGQGPEFLTYFQNEAQLDKSGLPSDRFFAERPEGSVSTLKIQRTQQEDSAVYLCASSLGAREKLFFGSGTQLSVL.

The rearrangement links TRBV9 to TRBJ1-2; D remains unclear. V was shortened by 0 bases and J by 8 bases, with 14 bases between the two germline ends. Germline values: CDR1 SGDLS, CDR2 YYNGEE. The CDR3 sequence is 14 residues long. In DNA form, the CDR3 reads TGTGCCAGCAGCGTAGTTGGGCAAGTCGAAGGCTACACCTTC. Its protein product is CASSVVGQVEGYTF.

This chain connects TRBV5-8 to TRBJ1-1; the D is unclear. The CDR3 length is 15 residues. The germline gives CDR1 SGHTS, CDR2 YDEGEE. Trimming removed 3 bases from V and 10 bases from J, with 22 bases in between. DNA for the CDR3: TGTGCCAGCAGCTGGGGTCGGAGGATACCAAGTGGAGCTTTCTTT. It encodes CASSWGRRIPSGAFF.

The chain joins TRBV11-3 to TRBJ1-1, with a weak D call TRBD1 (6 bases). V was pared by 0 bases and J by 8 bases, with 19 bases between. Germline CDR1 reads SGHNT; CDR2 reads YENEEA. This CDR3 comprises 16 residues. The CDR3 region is CASSLEGTPTTLEAFF. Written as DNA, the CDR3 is TGTGCCAGCAGCTTAGAGGGGACACCCACTACACTAGAAGCTTTCTTT.

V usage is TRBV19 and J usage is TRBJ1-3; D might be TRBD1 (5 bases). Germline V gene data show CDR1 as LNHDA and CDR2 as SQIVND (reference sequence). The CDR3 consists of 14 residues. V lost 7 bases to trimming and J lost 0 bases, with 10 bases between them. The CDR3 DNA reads TGTGCCAGTAAGGGGACGCACTCTGGAAACACCATATATTTT. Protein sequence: CASKGTHSGNTIYF. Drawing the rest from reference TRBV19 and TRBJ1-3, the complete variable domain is DGGITQSPKYLFRKEGQNVTLSCEQNLNHDAMYWYRQDPGQGLRLIYYSQIVNDFQKGDIAEGYSVSREKKESFPLTVTSAQKNPTAFYLCASKGTHSGNTIYFGEGSWLTVV.